This entry lists 27 T cell receptor beta chains sequenced from one sample in a study of response to subunit inactivated influenza vaccine. Via MiXCR, TCRdb re-called the RT-PCR reads, giving one row per CDR3 protein. Among roughly 500,000 distinct CDR3 sequences, about 17% were seen once, and the ten largest hold roughly 3.1%. Sequencing was performed on CD4+ T cells sorted from PBMCs, taken about 24 months after vaccination. The receptor set was obtained from a man between 50 and 75 years old who received an inactivated influenza vaccine.

The chain recombines TRBV18 with TRBJ2-7; TRBD1 agrees at 10 bases. The CDR3 has 18 residues. Germline trimming cut 3 bases from V and 5 bases from J; bases unmatched to any gene: 16. Germline V gives CDR1 KGHSH, CDR2 LQKENI. CDR3 region: CASSPTGGGLAKSNEQYF. In DNA form, the CDR3 reads TGTGCCAGCTCACCGACAGGGGGCGGGTTGGCTAAATCCAACGAGCAGTACTTC.

This clonotype was counted between two and nine times. The chain couples TRBV7-6 to TRBJ2-1, with D maybe TRBD1 (6 bases). Trimming shortened V by 4 bases and J by 6 bases, and 10 bases separated the two germline ends. CDR3 length: 13 amino acids. Germline V gives CDR1 SGHVS, CDR2 FNYEAQ. CDR3 residues: CASSSTRGNEQFF. CDR3 sequence (DNA): TGTGCCAGCAGCTCTACCAGGGGCAATGAGCAGTTCTTC.

The chain recombines TRBV3-1 with TRBJ1-2; D is ambiguous. The CDR3 spans 13 residues. Germline assignment: CDR1 LGHDT and CDR2 YNNKEL (reference sequence). The V and J ends lost 2 bases and 4 bases respectively, with 8 bases between them. The CDR3 DNA is TGTGCCAGCAGCCAAAGCCAGCCCTATGGCTACACCTTC. Its protein product is CASSQSQPYGYTF.

V is TRBV28 and J is TRBJ1-3; possible D gene TRBD1, 5 bases. The CDR3 extends over 14 amino acids. Germline loops: CDR1 MDHEN, CDR2 SYDVKM. Between the trimmed V and J ends, which lost 6 bases and 4 bases, there was a span of 13 bases. The CDR3 reads CASRRGTDGNTIYF. The CDR3 DNA reads as TGTGCCAGCAGGCGTGGGACGGACGGAAACACCATATATTTT.

This chain joins TRBV6-2 or TRBV6-3 and TRBJ2-4; TRBD2 is a possible D gene (6 bases). The CDR3 extends over 18 amino acids. The V gene's germline CDR1 is MNHEY and CDR2 SVGEGT. The V end lost 5 bases, the J end lost 0 bases, and 20 bases lay between the germline ends. The CDR3 spells CASSPPYGLATAKNIQYF. CDR3 DNA sequence: TGTGCCAGCAGTCCACCATACGGGCTAGCGACAGCCAAAAACATTCAGTACTTC.

This clonotype has ten or more counts. The chain is built from TRBV9 and TRBJ2-1, with 9 nucleotides matching TRBD2. The CDR3 is made up of 15 amino acids. Germline V lookup: CDR1 SGDLS, CDR2 YYNGEE. With 4 bases clipped from V and 4 bases from J, the junction kept 6 bases outside the gene matches. CDR3 residues: CASSYSGGGYNEQFF. Here the CDR3 DNA reads TGTGCCAGCAGCTATAGCGGGGGCGGTTACAATGAGCAGTTCTTC.

Only a few counts were recorded for this clonotype. J is TRBJ2-1 and V is TRBV7-3, with D tentatively TRBD1 or TRBD2 (5 bases each). This CDR3 has 13 amino acids. The germline V gene has CDR1 SGHTA and CDR2 FQGTGA. The germline V and J ends were trimmed by 4 bases and 8 bases, with 12 bases remaining between them. The DNA of the CDR3 is TGTGCCAGCAGCTCTGGGACGGGGTATGAGCAGTTCTTC. Its translation: CASSSGTGYEQFF.

The chain combines TRBV6-1 with TRBJ2-5; D assignment may be TRBD1 or TRBD2 (5 bases each). This CDR3 contains 13 residues. V dropped 6 bases and J dropped 5 bases, with 13 bases sitting between them. Germline CDR1 is MNHNS and CDR2 is SASEGT. CDR3 in amino acids: CASRRDGAETQYF. CDR3 nucleotide sequence: TGTGCCAGCAGAAGGGACGGCGCGGAGACCCAGTACTTC.

This clonotype was picked up many times. The chain uses TRBV6-1 and TRBJ2-3, with 11 nucleotides matching TRBD2. In germline, CDR1 is MNHNS, CDR2 SASEGT. The CDR3 consists of 16 residues. Trimming removed 8 bases from V and 4 bases from J; junction bases left unmatched: 11. CDR3 sequence: CASHASGGTSADTQYF. The CDR3 bases are TGTGCCAGCCATGCTAGCGGGGGGACCTCAGCAGATACGCAGTATTTT.

This clonotype was seen only a few times. The V call is TRBV12-3 or TRBV12-4, the J call TRBJ2-3; D not resolved. This CDR3 is built from 13 residues. Trimming stripped 5 bases from V and 9 bases from J, with 15 bases between. DNA for the CDR3: TGTGCCAGCAGTCGGTCCACACCGCGGACGCAGTATTTT. The encoded protein is CASSRSTPRTQYF.

V gene TRBV28 combines with J gene TRBJ2-1, with D tentatively TRBD1 or TRBD2 (7 bases each). This CDR3 region has 14 residues. Trimming removed 7 bases from V and 7 bases from J, with 17 bases in between. Germline CDR1 and CDR2: MDHEN and SYDVKM. CDR3 sequence reads: CASTLGRGRNEQFF. The CDR3 nucleotides are TGTGCCAGCACCCTGGGGAGGGGGCGAAATGAGCAGTTCTTC. The full variable domain, in which reference TRBV28 and TRBJ2-1 provide the parts outside the CDR3, is DVKVTQSSRYLVKRTGEKVFLECVQDMDHENMFWYRQDPGLGLRLIYFSYDVKMKEKGDIPEGYSVSREKKERFSLILESASTNQTSMYLCASTLGRGRNEQFFGPGTRLTVL.

The V gene is TRBV10-3, the J gene TRBJ2-1, with D perhaps assigned TRBD1 or TRBD2 (6 bases each). Trimming left V 7 bases short and J 6 bases short, with 22 bases between. Germline CDR1 reads ENHRY; CDR2 reads SYGVKD. The CDR3 is 16 amino acids. In DNA form, the CDR3 reads TGTGCCATCAACCGCGGAGGGGGTCGGAACACCAATGAGCAGTTCTTC. It yields the protein CAINRGGGRNTNEQFF.

This clonotype was counted only a few times. The V gene is TRBV25-1, the J gene TRBJ1-1; 9 positions agree with TRBD1. CDR3 length: 14 amino acids. Germline V CDR1 and CDR2: MGHDK, SYGVNS. V shed 6 bases, J shed 6 bases, and the junction held 8 bases outside the gene matches. CDR3 sequence reads: CASRPGQGLSEAFF. CDR3 nucleotide sequence: TGTGCCAGCAGGCCGGGACAGGGCCTTTCTGAAGCTTTCTTT.

This clonotype occurred a few times. The chain combines TRBV5-1 with TRBJ2-7, with 8 nucleotides matching TRBD1. J gave up 4 bases and V 4 bases, and 7 bases lay outside the gene matches. The germline gives CDR1 SGHRS, CDR2 YFSETQ. This CDR3 is 14 amino acids long. In DNA form, the CDR3 reads TGCGCCAGCAGCGGAAGACAGGGGATATACGAGCAGTACTTC. This encodes CASSGRQGIYEQYF.

The CDR3 loop reads CASSLISGGKNTEAFF. The CDR3 DNA reads TGTGCCAGCAGCCTAATATCGGGAGGGAAGAACACTGAAGCTTTCTTT. The chain couples TRBV7-9 to TRBJ1-1; no firm D call. Between the trimmed V and J ends, which lost 5 bases and 1 base, there was a span of 17 bases. Germline loops: CDR1 SEHNR, CDR2 FQNEAQ (reference sequence). This CDR3 spans 16 amino acids.

This clonotype was counted ten times or more. The CDR3 loop reads CASTIRGGYEQYF. DNA of the CDR3: TGTGCCAGCACCATTCGCGGGGGCTACGAGCAGTACTTC. The rearrangement links TRBV7-2 to TRBJ2-7; 7 nucleotides agree with TRBD2. Germline values: CDR1 SGHTA, CDR2 FQGNSA. The CDR3 consists of 13 residues. Trimming removed 7 bases from V and 3 bases from J; junction bases left unmatched: 6.

The chain joins TRBV5-4 to TRBJ2-1; 8 nucleotides agree with TRBD2. With 5 bases clipped from V and 9 bases from J, the junction kept 4 bases outside the gene matches. This CDR3 has 12 amino acids. Germline values: CDR1 SGHNT, CDR2 YYREEE (reference sequence). The CDR3 protein is CASRSGGSEQFF. Here the CDR3 DNA reads TGTGCCAGCAGGAGCGGGGGCAGTGAGCAGTTCTTC.

This clonotype was counted only a few times. J is TRBJ1-1 and V is TRBV10-3, with D maybe TRBD1 (6 bases). CDR1 and CDR2 from the germline V gene are ENHRY and SYGVKD. Trimming stripped 4 bases from V and 1 base from J, with 7 bases between. This CDR3 contains 13 residues. CDR3 nucleotides: TGTGCCATCAGTGCAGGGGCGAACACTGAAGCTTTCTTT. Translated: CAISAGANTEAFF.

This clonotype turned up a few times. This CDR3 reads CASKKGGADTQYF. As DNA, the CDR3 is TGCGCCAGCAAAAAGGGAGGTGCAGATACGCAGTATTTT. The chain joins TRBV10-1 to TRBJ2-3; perhaps TRBD2 as D (6 bases). The V end was cut by 7 bases, the J end by 4 bases, with 12 bases between. The length of the CDR3 is 13 residues. Germline assignment: CDR1 WNHNN and CDR2 SYGVQD (reference sequence).

This clonotype was seen at least ten times. The rearrangement uses TRBV9 and TRBJ2-1; no reliable D call. V gave up 3 bases and J gave up 5 bases, with 3 bases separating them. The germline V gene has CDR1 SGDLS and CDR2 YYNGEE. This CDR3 contains 11 residues. CDR3 residues: CASSAHNEQFF. CDR3 DNA: TGTGCCAGCAGCGCCCACAATGAGCAGTTCTTC.

This clonotype appeared a few times. This rearrangement joins TRBV6-5 to TRBJ1-2, with 8 bases that match TRBD1. Per germline, CDR1 MNHEY and CDR2 SVGAGI. There are 16 residues in the CDR3. The junction had 9 bases not matched to a gene; V was cut back by 2 bases and J by 4 bases. This CDR3 is CASSYDPGGAIYGYTF. DNA of the CDR3: TGTGCCAGCAGTTACGACCCAGGGGGCGCGATCTATGGCTACACCTTC.

This clonotype appeared many times. The chain has TRBV5-6 and TRBJ1-3; D ambiguous. The CDR3 extends over 13 amino acids. Germline CDR1 and CDR2: SGHDT and YYEEEE. V shed 5 bases and J shed 0 bases, with 6 bases lying between them. The CDR3: CASRERSGNTIYF. In DNA, the CDR3 is TGTGCCAGCAGGGAACGCTCTGGAAACACCATATATTTT. The variable domain in full, completed from reference TRBV5-6 and TRBJ1-3, reads DAGVTQSPTHLIKTRGQQVTLRCSPKSGHDTVSWYQQALGQGPQFIFQYYEEEERQRGNFPDRFSGHQFPNYSSELNVNALLLGDSALYLCASRERSGNTIYFGEGSWLTVV.

V gene TRBV2 combines with J gene TRBJ2-2, with D perhaps TRBD1 or TRBD2 (7 bases each). Trimming removed 8 bases at V and 4 bases at J, with 14 bases between. The CDR3 extends over 14 amino acids. Per germline, CDR1 SNHLY and CDR2 FYNNEI. CDR3 amino acids: CASGRGPSTGELFF. CDR3 nucleotide sequence: TGTGCCAGCGGGAGGGGGCCGAGCACCGGGGAGCTGTTTTTT.

The J gene is TRBJ2-1, the V gene TRBV20-1, with a weak D call TRBD2 (6 bases). Germline V gene lookup returns CDR1 DFQATT and CDR2 SNEGSKA (reference sequence). This CDR3 is built from 14 residues. Trimming left V 3 bases short and J 4 bases short, with 13 bases between. CDR3 DNA: TGCAGTGCTAGCGCGGGACCATCTTACAATGAGCAGTTCTTC. It encodes CSASAGPSYNEQFF.

This clonotype was counted between two and nine times. The J gene is TRBJ1-6, the V gene TRBV21-1. TRBV21-1 constitutes a pseudogene. CDR3 length: 15 residues. CDR3 DNA sequence: TGTGCCAGCAGGCCCGGAGGGCTATGGAATTCACCCCTCCACTTT. This gives the protein CASRPGGLWNSPLHF.

In its sample, this clonotype was seen many times. J is TRBJ2-1 and V is TRBV4-1, with 14 bases matching TRBD2. V gave up 0 bases and J gave up 1 base; unmatched junction bases: 11. Germline-derived CDR1 and CDR2 are MGHRA and YSYEKL. The CDR3 runs to 21 residues. CDR3 bases: TGCGCCAGCAGCCAAGATAACAGGGGACTAGCGGGAGCAAGGTCCTACAATGAGCAGTTCTTC. This sequence encodes CASSQDNRGLAGARSYNEQFF.

In DNA, the CDR3 is TGCAGTGCTTCAACCCCAGCGGGAGGGACAGATACGCAGTATTTT. Its translation: CSASTPAGGTDTQYF. The chain joins TRBV20-1 to TRBJ2-3; 10 bases agree with TRBD2. The length of the CDR3 is 15 residues. CDR1 is DFQATT, CDR2 SNEGSKA, per germline (reference sequence). The V segment lost 5 bases and the J segment 3 bases; nucleotides outside the gene matches: 8.